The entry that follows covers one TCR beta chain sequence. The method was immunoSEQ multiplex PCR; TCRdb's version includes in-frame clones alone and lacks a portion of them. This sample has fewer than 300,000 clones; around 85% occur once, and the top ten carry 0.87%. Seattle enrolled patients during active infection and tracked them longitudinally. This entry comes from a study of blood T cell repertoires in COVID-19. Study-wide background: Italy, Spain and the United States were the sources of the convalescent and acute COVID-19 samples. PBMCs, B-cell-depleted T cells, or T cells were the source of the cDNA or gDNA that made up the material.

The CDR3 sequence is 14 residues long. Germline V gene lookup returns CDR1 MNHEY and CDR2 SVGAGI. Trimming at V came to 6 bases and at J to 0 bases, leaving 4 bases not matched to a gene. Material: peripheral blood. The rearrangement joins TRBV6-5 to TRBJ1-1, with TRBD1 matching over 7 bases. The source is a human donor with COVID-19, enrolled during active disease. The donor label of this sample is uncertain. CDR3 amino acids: CASRRGQMNTEAFF. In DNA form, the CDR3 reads TGTGCCAGCAGAAGGGGACAGATGAACACTGAAGCTTTCTTT.